This is a list of T cell receptor beta chains from one sample in a study of T cell responses to AZD1222 COVID-19 vaccine. The data were produced by immunoSEQ multiplex PCR, yet TCRdb's version contains in-frame clones alone and is incomplete. Among some 40,000 clones, 80% were seen once, and the ten largest hold around 3.9%. The source was peripheral blood, collected on day 0 of AZD1222 vaccination. Receptors originate from an adult in good health. Each CDR3 is given with its conserved first and last residue. D genes are given only for firm matches. Clone size is given for some rows only: seen once, a few or many times, or a class if the clone is expanded.

j_gene	v_gene	abundance	d_gene	CDR3nt	CDR3aa
TRBJ1-4	TRBV19	-	TRBD1	TGTGCCAGTAGTATGTCCCGGGACAGGGAAACTAATGAAAAACTGTTTTTT	CASSMSRDRETNEKLFF
TRBJ1-2	TRBV6-5	-	TRBD1	TGTGCCAGCAGTCCCCAGGGACAGGGTGGATATGGCTACACCTTC	CASSPQGQGGYGYTF
TRBJ1-2	TRBV9	few	TRBD1	TGTGCCAGCAGCGACCCTGGAACAGGGGGCTCTGGCTACACCTTC	CASSDPGTGGSGYTF
TRBJ1-2	TRBV3-1/TRBV3-2	-	-	TGTGCCAGCAGCCAAGGGGTAGGAGGTGGAGGCTACACCTTC	CASSQGVGGGGYTF
TRBJ1-4	TRBV7-9	-	-	TGTGCCAGCAGCTTGACCCCGCAGGGGTATACTAATGAAAAACTGTTTTTT	CASSLTPQGYTNEKLFF
TRBJ2-2	TRBV6-1	-	-	TGTGCCAGCAGTGAATTCTTCTGGGCCGTCAGGGAGCTGTTTTTT	CASSEFFWAVRELFF
TRBJ2-7	TRBV5-4	once	-	TGTGCCAGCAGCTTGGACCTTTGGCCAAAGGGTGACGAGCAGTACTTC	CASSLDLWPKGDEQYF
TRBJ1-4	TRBV30	-	-	TGTGCCTGGAGCTCCGGGACGTTGAATGAAAAACTGTTTTTT	CAWSSGTLNEKLFF
TRBJ2-3	TRBV6-5	-	-	TGTGCCAGCAGTTATCTGGATACGCAGTATTTT	CASSYLDTQYF
TRBJ1-1	TRBV1	-	-	TGCACCAGCAGCCAACCGGAACAGGGTGGCATGAACACTGAAGCTTTCTTT	CTSSQPEQGGMNTEAFF
TRBJ2-2	TRBV6-6	-	-	TGTGCCAGCAGTCGCCCCCGGACCGGCACGAACACCGGGGAGCTGTTTTTT	CASSRPRTGTNTGELFF
TRBJ1-2	TRBV12-3/TRBV12-4	-	-	TGTGCCAGCAGTCCGCGCGAAGGGGGCTACACCTTC	CASSPREGGYTF
TRBJ1-1	TRBV5-4	-	-	TGTGCCAGCAGCTTGGAGGGACGCAGGAACACTGAAGCTTTCTTT	CASSLEGRRNTEAFF
TRBJ1-4	TRBV7-9	-	-	TGTGCCAGCAGCGAGCGACAAGAAGAGGAAAAACTGTTTTTT	CASSERQEEEKLFF
TRBJ1-5	TRBV7-2	few	TRBD1	TGTGCCAGCAGCTTAGCAGGGGGCGCGGCTCAGCCCCAGCATTTT	CASSLAGGAAQPQHF
TRBJ2-3	TRBV5-8	-	-	TGTGCCAGCAGCCGAACGACAGATACGCAGTATTTT	CASSRTTDTQYF
TRBJ2-2	TRBV7-7	-	TRBD1	TGTGCTAGCAGACAGGACAGGGTGAACACCGGGGAGCTGTTTTTT	CASRQDRVNTGELFF
TRBJ2-1	TRBV3-1/TRBV3-2	-	TRBD2	TGTGCCAGCAGCCAATTCGCCAGCGGGGGCTCCTACAATGAGCAGTTCTTC	CASSQFASGGSYNEQFF
TRBJ2-5	TRBV5-6	-	TRBD1	TGTGCCAGCAGTACGACAGGGAGCGAGACCCAGTACTTC	CASSTTGSETQYF
TRBJ2-4	TRBV7-9	-	-	TGTGCCAGCAGCCCTGGAGTAGCCAAAAACATTCAGTACTTC	CASSPGVAKNIQYF
TRBJ2-1	TRBV11-2	-	TRBD1	TGTGCCAGCAGCACCCGAAGGACAGGGAACAATGAGCAGTTCTTC	CASSTRRTGNNEQFF
TRBJ1-2	TRBV7-6	-	-	TGTGCCAGCAGCTTAACGGGGGGAGGATATGGCTACACCTTC	CASSLTGGGYGYTF
TRBJ2-2	TRBV7-2	-	-	TGTGCCAGCAGCTTAAGAGTCGGCCCGAACACCGGGGAGCTGTTTTTT	CASSLRVGPNTGELFF
TRBJ2-1	TRBV7-9	few	-	TGTGCCAGCAGCTTAAGGGACCATAAGGATGAGCAGTTCTTC	CASSLRDHKDEQFF
TRBJ2-2	TRBV2	-	TRBD1	TGTGCCAGCAGACCCCTACAGGGGGCAAGACGTCGCCCCACCGGGGAGCTGTTTTTT	CASRPLQGARRRPTGELFF
TRBJ1-1	TRBV3-1/TRBV3-2	-	-	TGTGCCAGCAGCCAGGAGCGGCCCAGCGGGAAGAACACTGAAGCTTTCTTT	CASSQERPSGKNTEAFF
TRBJ2-7	TRBV18	-	-	TGTGCCAGCTCACCACCTGCTAGTGGGTTCTACGAGCAGTACTTC	CASSPPASGFYEQYF
TRBJ1-1	TRBV12-5	-	TRBD1	TGTGCTAGCCAAGGGGGCTATATGAACACTGAAGCTTTCTTT	CASQGGYMNTEAFF
TRBJ1-1	TRBV12-3/TRBV12-4	-	-	TGTGCCAGCAGTAGGGGGACCTGGACTGAAGCTTTCTTT	CASSRGTWTEAFF
TRBJ2-5	TRBV5-8	once	TRBD2	TGTGCCAGCTTTCCTAGCGGGGCGCAAGAGACCCAGTACTTC	CASFPSGAQETQYF
TRBJ1-6	TRBV18	-	-	TGTGCCAGCTCACAAAACCGGGTCGCCGATTCACCCCTCCACTTT	CASSQNRVADSPLHF
TRBJ1-4	TRBV2	-	-	TGTGCCAGCAGGAAGGCAGGGAAGGATGAAAAACTGTTTTTT	CASRKAGKDEKLFF
TRBJ2-5	TRBV3-1/TRBV3-2	-	TRBD2	TGTGCCAGCAGCCGCGCGGCGGGGGAAGAGACCCAGTACTTC	CASSRAAGEETQYF
TRBJ1-3	TRBV19	-	-	TGTGCCAGTAGTCCGACAGGTCTCGCCGGAAACACCATATATTTT	CASSPTGLAGNTIYF
TRBJ1-5	TRBV9	-	-	TGTGCCAGCAGCGTAGATGGATGGAGCAATCAGCCCCAGCATTTT	CASSVDGWSNQPQHF
TRBJ1-2	TRBV2	-	TRBD1	TGTGCCAGCAGTCCGGACAGGGTCTATGGCTACACCTTC	CASSPDRVYGYTF
TRBJ1-4	TRBV28	few	-	TGTGCCAGCAGCCCGATACGTAGGGAAAAACTGTTTTTT	CASSPIRREKLFF
TRBJ2-3	TRBV30	once	-	TGTGCCTGGAGTATAGGGCCAGATACGCAGTATTTT	CAWSIGPDTQYF
TRBJ1-1	TRBV5-8	-	-	TGTGCCAGCAGCTTTAGGGCGAACACTGAAGCTTTCTTT	CASSFRANTEAFF
TRBJ2-7	TRBV24-1	-	-	TGTGCCACCAGTGATGGGAGCTCCTACGAGCAGTACTTC	CATSDGSSYEQYF
TRBJ2-3	TRBV19	-	-	TGTGCCAGTAGTATAGAAAGCGGAAACACAGATACGCAGTATTTT	CASSIESGNTDTQYF
TRBJ2-5	TRBV2	-	-	TGTGCCAGCAGTGTATGGGGGGAACAAGAGACCCAGTACTTC	CASSVWGEQETQYF
TRBJ2-7	TRBV3-1/TRBV3-2	once	TRBD1	TGTGCCAGCAGCCAAGGGGACAGGGGCGCAGTGGCGTTC	CASSQGDRGAVAF
TRBJ2-1	TRBV19	-	TRBD1	TGTGCCAGTAGTACTGACAGGGAAGGGGGTGAGCAGTTCTTC	CASSTDREGGEQFF
TRBJ2-1	TRBV28	-	-	TGTGCCAGCAGTGAAGGGGGGGGCTTCAGTTCGAATGAGCAGTTCTTC	CASSEGGGFSSNEQFF
TRBJ2-3	TRBV3-1/TRBV3-2	-	TRBD2	TGTGCCAGCAGCCAAGCTCCCGCGGGGGGGTTGGATACGCAGTATTTT	CASSQAPAGGLDTQYF